This note documents a single T cell receptor beta chain sequence. Its antigen is as yet unknown. This sample is part of a study of CD8+CD57+ T cells in acquired aplastic anemia. Regarding the study as a whole: Patients shared around 30 CD8+ CDR3 sequences with controls.

Investigators profiled TCR beta VDJ and CDR3 from genomic DNA template. TCRdb itself ran the reads through MiXCR, one entry per CDR3 protein. In the table there are about 120,000 distinct CDR3 sequences, 45% to 60% of which are singletons. Trimming stripped 4 bases from V and 0 bases from J, with 9 bases between. Germline CDR1 is SNHLY and CDR2 is FYNNEI. CDR3 length equals 14 residues. The sequenced patients had an expansion of CD8+CD57+ cells seen by flow cytometry. Patients had not yet gotten any therapy when their blood was taken for sampling. Sequenced sample: sorted CD4+, CD8+, or CD8+CD57+ T cells (not recorded which) from PBMCs. The source of this sequence is a human donor with aplastic anemia. V usage is TRBV2 and J usage is TRBJ1-1, with a weak D call TRBD1 (5 bases). The CDR3 loop reads CASSGQPMNTEAFF. DNA for the CDR3: TGTGCCAGCAGTGGACAGCCCATGAACACTGAAGCTTTCTTT.